This T cell receptor beta chain comes out of a study of shared clonotypes between healthy human individuals (TCRdb year 2020). At the level of the whole study: A few men and a couple of women, aged 18 to 49 years, made up the cohort. Per donor, three plates each were used for CD4 naive and CD4 memory, two for CD8 naive, and one for CD8 memory. The study deeply sequenced blood TCR repertoires of about 5 healthy adults to estimate repertoire size and the extent of clonotype sharing between individuals. To increase sequencing depth and limit assay-specific biases, TCR repertoire library preparation and sequencing were carried out by different laboratories using diverse techniques. Leukapheresis yielded between about 0.9 and 10 billion PBMCs per donor. What the authors observed across the whole study: Because the study included a small number of donors, the genetic and exposure-history diversity represented was limited. Pairwise subsampling led to the expectation that sequencing depth would affect the degree of clonotype sharing among donors. Only blood was sampled, and tissue TCR repertoires likely differ from those in blood. Higher generation probabilities were observed for clonotypes shared by all four sorted-subset donors than for non-shared clonotypes. Across four donors, approximately 5% of naive CD4, around 3.3% of naive CD8, 2.3% of memory CD4, and roughly 0.41% of memory CD8 clonotypes were shared. Larger estimated clonotype richness was generally found for naive subsets than for memory subsets. Incomplete sequencing was indicated by rarefaction of sorted-subset datasets, despite the large sequencing depth.

From cysteine to phenylalanine, the CDR3 is 16 amino acids long. The CDR3 DNA has 48 bases and is translated from base 1. CDR1 and CDR2, looked up from the germline V gene, are MNHEY and SVGAGI. Between the V and J ends, shortened by 2 bases and 2 bases respectively, the junction contains 13 bases. Donors were healthy HIV-negative adults with no recently reported acute infections or vaccinations. Only Caucasian adults living in Nashville, Tennessee, USA were represented among the donors. CD4+ T cells were enriched by magnetic negative selection, after which naive cells were positively selected on CD45RA and the negative fraction was taken as the memory subset. Blood was collected by leukapheresis, and PBMCs were isolated by Ficoll-Histopaque density gradient centrifugation and then cryopreserved in liquid nitrogen vapor phase. Analytical flow cytometry was used to check the purity and quantity of each magnetically sorted T cell population. Genomic DNA was isolated from each sorted fraction and quantified by UV absorbance on a Nanodrop 2000c.

Comment on this clone: It lacks a known antigen. Nothing much larger sits one base from this clone, and base qualities are not available.

TCR CDR3 regions were amplified from genomic DNA by multiplex PCR using the deep immunoSEQ assay. Genomic DNA extracted from each cell subset was distributed evenly over all wells of several immunoSEQ 96-well plates, and each plate served as one replicate. For sorted subsets, roughly 200 ng of genomic DNA, equivalent to some 30,000 T cell genomes, went into each replicate PCR. Purified libraries were measured with a Qubit 3.0 fluorometer, size-checked on a Bioanalyzer 2100, and measured again with the KAPA Library Quantification kit. Each immunoSEQ 96-well plate was sequenced on its own single-read 150-cycle Illumina NextSeq 550 flow cell. From the authors' description of their analysis: Because only junctional sequences without quality scores were contained in the immunoSEQ output, filtering matching that applied to full-length reads could not be performed. To assign V/J genes and CDR3, sequences were annotated against IMGT germline references using PyIR, a Python wrapper for IgBLAST v1.9. Reads were filtered out if the reads had weak V/J assignments (E-value above 1e-6), no CDR3, stop codons, out-of-frame junctions, or ambiguous translated residues. V3J clonotypes were defined as sequences sharing the same inferred V gene, J gene, and CDR3 amino acid sequence. Percentage overlap between repertoires was calculated by dividing the number of shared unique clonotypes by the size of the smaller repertoire. Three approaches were used to assess repertoire richness: RTK rarefaction, the Chao1 estimator, and Recon v2.1 estimates of unobserved clonotypes. For all TCRbeta clonotypes obtained by the gDNA method from a handful of donors, generation probabilities were computed with OLGA. TCRdb took over this immuneACCESS table, retaining in-frame rearrangements with V and J assigned. Such tables are incomplete; in checked studies, under half of the missing clones stem from an unresolved V gene, and the remainder is unexplained. The D gene and trimming were derived from the DNA, and the V and J assignments and clone size from that table. Within this sample are 2 million to 2.5 million clones, with 93% of them counted one time only. The top ten clonotypes cover approximately 0.36% of the sample.

Sequencing was done on a sample of naive CD4+ T cells from PBMCs. This specimen's cell subset or site label, per the study, means: CD45RA+ positively selected. The TCR sequence derives from a man between 18 and 35 years old in good health. Some clones in this sample may be carry-over from other donors' samples. In this chain, TRBV6-5 is recombined with TRBJ1-3, with the D gene not confidently named. CDR3 reads: CASSYRSWVPGNTIYF. The DNA is TGTGCCAGCAGTTACAGGAGCTGGGTTCCTGGAAACACCATATATTTT.